Presented here are 27 T cell receptor beta chains from one specimen sequenced in a study of cytomegalovirus exposure and HLA in healthy donors. In the PCR, 60 Vbeta and 13 Jbeta primers were used. The repertoire was sequenced with immunoSEQ multiplex PCR; TCRdb's copy has only in-frame clones and lacks some. The sample records 170,000 or so clones, 75% to 85% being singletons. Sequencing used PBMCs. These receptors were taken from a young man in good health and CMV-seropositive.

This chain links TRBV27 with TRBJ2-2; 10 bases map to TRBD2. V was pared by 6 bases and J by 5 bases, with 3 bases of the junction left unmatched. The length of the CDR3 is 14 residues. Germline V lookup: CDR1 MNHEY, CDR2 SMNVEV (reference sequence). The CDR3 region is CASRLAGRTGELFF. For the CDR3, the DNA is TGTGCCAGCAGACTAGCGGGGCGTACCGGGGAGCTGTTTTTT.

About this clone itself: The junction departs from germline at one end; a sequencing error may be responsible. The chain links TRBV7-9 to TRBJ1-5; possibly TRBD1 for D (5 bases). The CDR3 length is 16 residues. Germline CDR1 SEHNR, CDR2 FQNEAQ (reference sequence). CDR3 sequence: CSSSLDSDYSNQPQHF. The CDR3 coding sequence is TGTTCCAGCAGCTTAGACAGTGACTATAGCAATCAGCCCCAGCATTTT.

The rearrangement joins TRBV28 to TRBJ1-4, with D tentatively TRBD1 (5 bases). Trimming took off 6 bases at V and 7 bases at J, with 18 bases between the two ends. CDR1 MDHEN and CDR2 SYDVKM come from the germline V gene. This CDR3 has 15 residues. Written as DNA, the CDR3 is TGTGCCAGCAGCGTCGACCCCAGGAGGGGTGAAAAACTGTTTTTT. It is translated as CASSVDPRRGEKLFF.

J is TRBJ1-2 and V is TRBV9, with D possibly matching TRBD1 (6 bases). The ends were cut back, 4 bases at V and 1 base at J, with 14 bases in the middle. Germline CDR1 and CDR2: SGDLS and YYNGEE. This CDR3 is built from 15 residues. The CDR3 DNA reads as TGTGCCAGCAGCACTCGTACAGGGATTAACTATGGCTACACCTTC. Protein product: CASSTRTGINYGYTF.

The chain recombines TRBV6-5 with TRBJ2-2, with TRBD1 identical over 9 bases. V lost 11 bases, J lost 5 bases, and 9 bases stayed unmatched. This CDR3 comprises 14 residues. Germline V gene data show CDR1 as MNHEY and CDR2 as SVGAGI. The CDR3 reads CASYRGRETGELFF. The CDR3 DNA reads TGTGCCTCCTACAGGGGGCGGGAAACCGGGGAGCTGTTTTTT.

The rearrangement links TRBV10-1 to TRBJ2-3; 9 bases are shared with TRBD1. The germline CDR1 and CDR2 sequences are WNHNN and SYGVQD (reference sequence). The ends lost 5 bases at V and 1 base at J; junction bases unmatched: 7. This CDR3 contains 16 residues. The CDR3 DNA reads TGCGCCAGCAGTCGTACAGGGGGCGAGGGCACAGATACGCAGTATTTT. It translates to CASSRTGGEGTDTQYF.

This clone was seen just once. This sequence joins TRBV10-3 and TRBJ2-7, with D maybe TRBD1 (6 bases). From germline, CDR1 is ENHRY and CDR2 SYGVKD. CDR3 length equals 13 residues. V lost 8 bases to trimming and J lost 0 bases, with 11 bases between them. CDR3 region: CAIRTASSYEQYF. The CDR3 DNA reads TGTGCCATCCGGACAGCGAGCTCCTACGAGCAGTACTTC.

The genes are TRBV5-1 and TRBJ2-5; 14 bases agree with TRBD2. This CDR3 region has 19 residues. Looked up from germline, CDR1 is SGHRS and CDR2 is YFSETQ. V was pared by 3 bases and J by 5 bases, with 15 bases of the junction left unmatched. CDR3: CASSYTAGTSGRVVETQYF. For the CDR3, the DNA is TGCGCCAGCAGCTATACCGCCGGGACTAGCGGGAGAGTAGTTGAGACCCAGTACTTC.

The chain uses TRBV6-5 and TRBJ2-7, with D possibly being TRBD2 (5 bases). The CDR3 consists of 16 residues. V was shortened by 0 bases and J by 0 bases, with 12 bases between the two germline ends. Germline CDR1 and CDR2: MNHEY and SVGAGI. In nucleotides, the CDR3 is TGTGCCAGCAGTTACTCTTCCGGGGAGAGCTCCTACGAGCAGTACTTC. Translating gives CASSYSSGESSYEQYF.

This clone appeared a few times. This chain joins TRBV5-4 and TRBJ2-5; D may be TRBD2 (6 bases). CDR3 length: 15 residues. Deletions cut 1 base from V and 2 bases from J, with 12 bases between. Germline loops: CDR1 SGHNT, CDR2 YYREEE (reference sequence). CDR3 region: CASSLPGGFQETQYF. As DNA, the CDR3 is TGTGCCAGCAGCTTGCCCGGGGGATTTCAAGAGACCCAGTACTTC.

The genes are TRBV2 and TRBJ2-3, with D possibly being TRBD2 (5 bases). The germline gives CDR1 SNHLY, CDR2 FYNNEI. Trimming removed 10 bases from V and 0 bases from J, with 17 bases in between. The CDR3 length is 15 residues. The CDR3 sequence: CAITVGVTSTDTQYF. As DNA, the CDR3 is TGTGCCATCACAGTCGGGGTTACTAGCACAGATACGCAGTATTTT.

This chain connects TRBV6-1 to TRBJ2-3; 15 nucleotides agree with TRBD2. V was clipped by 3 bases and J by 1 base; unmatched bases: 5. This CDR3 is built from 18 residues. Germline CDR1 and CDR2: MNHNS and SASEGT. This CDR3 is CASSEGTSGGWGTDTQYF. The CDR3, as DNA: TGTGCCAGCAGTGAGGGGACTAGCGGGGGGTGGGGCACAGATACGCAGTATTTT.

V gene TRBV27 combines with J gene TRBJ2-1; D might be TRBD2 (6 bases). The germline V gene encodes CDR1 MNHEY and CDR2 SMNVEV (reference sequence). The CDR3 consists of 16 residues. Between the trimmed V and J ends, which lost 9 bases and 0 bases, there was a span of 18 bases. The CDR3 coding sequence is TGTGCCAGTGGGAGGCGGACCCCGAGCTCCTACAATGAGCAGTTCTTC. Protein product: CASGRRTPSSYNEQFF.

CDR3 in DNA: TGTGCCAGCAGCTTAGGGGACAGGGTTAGGACAGATACGCAGTATTTT. It codes for CASSLGDRVRTDTQYF. The chain uses TRBV11-2 and TRBJ2-3, with 9 bases fitting TRBD1. CDR1 is SGHAT and CDR2 is FQNNGV in the germline V gene. V shed 1 base and J 3 bases; nucleotides not matched to a gene: 5. This CDR3 contains 16 residues.

The chain is built from TRBV27 and TRBJ2-1; D is possibly TRBD1 (5 bases). V lost 1 base and J lost 7, with 11 bases in between. Germline CDR1 is MNHEY and CDR2 is SMNVEV (reference sequence). This CDR3 is built from 14 residues. The CDR3 sequence: CASSLYGRVNEQFF. The DNA of the CDR3 is TGTGCCAGCAGTTTATACGGCAGGGTAAATGAGCAGTTCTTC.

The chain links TRBV4-2 to TRBJ2-2; TRBD1 might be the D (5 bases). The germline CDR1 and CDR2 sequences are LGHNA and YNFKEQ. V lost 4 bases and J lost 0, with 18 bases in between. This CDR3 is built from 18 residues. The CDR3 loop is CASSPTFGQGPNTGELFF. As DNA, the CDR3 is TGTGCCAGCAGCCCTACCTTTGGTCAGGGTCCGAACACCGGGGAGCTGTTTTTT.

In DNA form, the CDR3 reads TGTGCCAGTAGTATTAGTGAAAAACTGTTTTTT. This gives the protein CASSISEKLFF. The rearrangement joins TRBV19 to TRBJ1-4, with D hard to call. Germline CDR1 reads LNHDA; CDR2 reads SQIVND (reference sequence). V was shortened by 3 bases and J by 7 bases, with 3 bases between the two germline ends. This CDR3 is 11 amino acids long. The variable domain in full, completed from reference TRBV19 and TRBJ1-4, reads DGGITQSPKYLFRKEGQNVTLSCEQNLNHDAMYWYRQDPGQGLRLIYYSQIVNDFQKGDIAEGYSVSREKKESFPLTVTSAQKNPTAFYLCASSISEKLFFGSGTQLSVL.

V gene TRBV9 combines with J gene TRBJ1-4; the D is unclear. Germline lookup yields CDR1 SGDLS and CDR2 YYNGEE. The CDR3 consists of 18 residues. Trimming removed 2 bases from V and 7 bases from J, with 24 bases in between. The CDR3, as DNA: TGTGCCAGCAGCGTGGCCGGTGTGGGAGGGTACGGCGGTGAAAAACTGTTTTTT. It specifies CASSVAGVGGYGGEKLFF.

The chain employs TRBV5-1 and TRBJ2-1; TRBD2 agrees at 8 bases. The length of the CDR3 is 17 residues. V lost 4 bases to trimming and J lost 1 base; unmatched junction nucleotides: 10. From germline, CDR1 is SGHRS and CDR2 YFSETQ. The CDR3 sequence is CASSPRGAGASYNEQFF. The CDR3 bases are TGCGCCAGCAGCCCGAGGGGAGCGGGGGCTTCCTACAATGAGCAGTTCTTC.

V gene TRBV7-9 combines with J gene TRBJ1-5; D gene unclear. Germline CDR1 is SEHNR and CDR2 is FQNEAQ (reference sequence). The CDR3 spans 15 residues. Trimming took 6 bases from V and 0 from J, leaving 12 bases between them. The chain's CDR3 is CASSNTRHSNQPQHF. Written as DNA, the CDR3 is TGTGCCAGCAGTAACACACGACATAGCAATCAGCCCCAGCATTTT.

This clone was observed a handful of times. The V gene is TRBV9, the J gene TRBJ2-1, with 9 bases lining up with TRBD1. Losses at the gene ends were 3 bases for V and 8 bases for J; bases not matched to a gene: 3. The CDR3 consists of 13 residues. Germline lookup yields CDR1 SGDLS and CDR2 YYNGEE. Here the CDR3 reads CASSGQGVDEQFF. The CDR3 DNA is TGTGCCAGCAGCGGACAGGGGGTCGATGAGCAGTTCTTC.

The rearrangement joins TRBV28 to TRBJ1-6; 7 bases agree with TRBD1. This CDR3 spans 14 amino acids. The germline CDR1 and CDR2 sequences are MDHEN and SYDVKM. V was clipped by 5 bases and J by 7 bases; unmatched bases: 5. CDR3 residues: CASSAKGQNSPLHF. In nucleotides, the CDR3 is TGTGCCAGCAGTGCCAAGGGACAGAATTCACCCCTCCACTTT.

The chain links TRBV29-1 to TRBJ2-7, with 8 bases that match TRBD2. Trimming cost V 4 bases and J 3 bases; bases outside gene matches: 2. This CDR3 spans 12 amino acids. The V gene's germline CDR1 is SQVTM and CDR2 ANQGSEA. CDR3 DNA sequence: TGCAGCGTTGGGCTAGCGGGCTACGAGCAGTACTTC. Translated: CSVGLAGYEQYF.

DNA for the CDR3: TGTGCCTGGGTTGGACAGGCTAACTCTGGAAACACCATATATTTT. Its translation: CAWVGQANSGNTIYF. The V and J genes are TRBV30 and TRBJ1-3; TRBD1 aligns across 7 bases. The CDR3 has 15 residues. Losses at the gene ends were 5 bases for V and 0 bases for J; bases not matched to a gene: 7. In germline, CDR1 is GTSNPN, CDR2 SVGIG (reference sequence).

The genes are TRBV30 and TRBJ2-5, with D maybe TRBD2 (7 bases). Between the trimmed V and J ends, which lost 3 bases and 1 base, there was a span of 12 bases. The CDR3 contains 14 residues. Per germline, CDR1 GTSNPN and CDR2 SVGIG (reference sequence). The CDR3 bases are TGTGCCTGGAGCAAGGGGGGGGGCCAAGAGACCCAGTACTTC. It yields the protein CAWSKGGGQETQYF.

This chain connects TRBV14 to TRBJ1-4; D not resolved. CDR3 length equals 14 residues. Trimming shortened V by 1 base and J by 6 bases, and 9 bases separated the two germline ends. Germline V gene sequence: CDR1 SGHDN, CDR2 FVKESK. CDR3 protein: CASSQAPEDEKLFF. CDR3 in DNA: TGTGCCAGCAGCCAAGCACCGGAGGATGAAAAACTGTTTTTT.

J is TRBJ2-7 and V is TRBV7-9; 9 nucleotides line up with TRBD2. Trimming at V came to 2 bases and at J to 3 bases, leaving 5 bases not matched to a gene. Germline V gives CDR1 SEHNR, CDR2 FQNEAQ (reference sequence). The CDR3 contains 15 residues. The CDR3 here is CASSLLLAGNYEQYF. The CDR3 DNA reads as TGTGCCAGCAGCTTACTGCTAGCGGGAAACTACGAGCAGTACTTC.